This T cell receptor beta chain comes out of a study of blood T cell repertoires in COVID-19. In the study overall: The study drew acute and convalescent COVID-19 samples from the United States, Italy and Spain. The cDNA or gDNA used as material had been derived from T cells, B-cell-depleted T cells, or PBMCs.

Germline V gene sequence: CDR1 WNHNN, CDR2 SYGVQD (reference sequence). This CDR3 has 12 residues. Trimming cost V 0 bases and J 13 bases, with 9 bases left between them. Original processing methods: Estimates of nucleated cell counts were drawn from the amplification of reference gene primers. Generated by immunoSEQ multiplex PCR, the TCRdb table keeps only in-frame clones and is missing some. The V and J calls and clone size come from that table; D and trimming were worked out from the DNA. The data contain 250,000 or so clones, roughly 90% of them singletons. Sequenced material: peripheral blood. The chain uses TRBV10-1 and TRBJ1-4; D is ambiguous. This TCR was recovered from a woman between 55 and 75 years old with acute or convalescent COVID-19. Written as DNA, the CDR3 is TGCGCCAGCAGTGAGTCGAATGGGAGACTGTTTTTT. Translated, it gives CASSESNGRLFF.